The T cell receptor (beta chain) described here comes from a study of yellow fever vaccine responses in identical twins (dated 2018 in TCRdb). Regarding the complete study: The study precisely tracked vaccine-responding T cell clones in identical twins.

V and J are trimmed by 1 base and 3 bases, and the gene matches miss 7 bases of the junction. The CDR3 contains 18 residues, cysteine and phenylalanine counted. CDR3 DNA only is kept here, 54 bases in frame from base 1. The germline V gene (reference sequence) gives CDR1 as LNHNV and CDR2 as YYDKDF. This clonotype was seen a single time. The antigen it recognizes is unknown. No per-base quality is available; no much larger clone lies one base away. A solitary read yields weak support. The full study reports these points: The T cell response to vaccination in identical twins was reported by the authors to appear partly convergent and partly personalized.

Libraries were made using RT-PCR. The instrument was an Illumina HiSeq 2500. TCRdb trimmed the raw reads at Q25, called clones with MiXCR and kept productive beta chains. Duplicate CDR3 protein sequences are folded into a single record with the most common DNA and genes. This sample lists about 9,600 distinct CDR3 sequences; roughly 83% were detected once. Of the sample, over 2% is held by the ten largest clones. The sequencing here drew on T cells from blood (PBMCs), unsorted or a sorted subset (not recorded which), taken before or after yellow fever vaccination (not recorded which). The source of this sequence is a woman aged 18 to 35 who received the yellow fever vaccine. Donor details come from another sample of the same person, matched by shared clones. The V gene is TRBV15 and the J gene is TRBJ2-5; 14 bases in between match TRBD2. In nucleotides, the sequence is TGTGCCACCAGCAGAGGAGGATTGACTAGCGGGAGGGAAGAGACCCAGTACTTC. It codes for CATSRGGLTSGREETQYF.